Each of the 24 T cell receptor beta chains below was sequenced from the same sample in a study of blood T cell repertoires in COVID-19. Assay used: immunoSEQ multiplex PCR; TCRdb lists only in-frame clones, some missing. The sample shows roughly 170,000 clones, just under 90% of them seen only once. The sample was peripheral blood. The receptors derive from a woman aged 70-85 years with COVID-19, enrolled during active disease.

The chain uses TRBV29-1 and TRBJ2-1; possible D gene TRBD2, 5 bases. The CDR3 is made up of 14 amino acids. Trimming shortened V by 6 bases and J by 0 bases, and 12 bases separated the two germline ends. Germline V gene lookup returns CDR1 SQVTM and CDR2 ANQGSEA. The CDR3 bases are TGCAGCGTCCCTAGCAGGAGCTCCTACAATGAGCAGTTCTTC. Translation gives CSVPSRSSYNEQFF.

The rearrangement joins TRBV7-2 to TRBJ2-7; TRBD1 might be the D (5 bases). V was clipped by 3 bases and J by 4 bases, with 13 bases between them. The CDR3 is 14 residues long. Germline V gene sequence: CDR1 SGHTA, CDR2 FQGNSA. Here the CDR3 DNA reads TGTGCCAGCAGCTTTGGGGCAGGCCAATACGAGCAGTACTTC. It is translated as CASSFGAGQYEQYF.

This clone was recorded once. CDR3 nucleotides: TGCGCCAGCAGTACGGGATCCACTGAAGCTTTCTTT. Translation: CASSTGSTEAFF. The V and J genes are TRBV5-1 and TRBJ1-1; D not resolved. Looked up from germline, CDR1 is SGHRS and CDR2 is YFSETQ. V was cut by 5 bases and J by 4 bases, with 9 bases left in between. The CDR3 runs 12 residues.

The CDR3 sequence is CAWSGKRQGATDTQYF. The DNA for the CDR3 is TGTGCCTGGAGTGGGAAAAGACAGGGGGCCACAGATACGCAGTATTTT. The rearrangement joins TRBV30 to TRBJ2-3; 10 nucleotides match TRBD1. This CDR3 is 16 amino acids long. Unmatched junction bases numbered 6, after V lost 1 base and J lost 2 bases. Germline CDR1 and CDR2: GTSNPN and SVGIG (reference sequence).

V is TRBV6-5 and J is TRBJ2-7; D not resolved. The germline gives CDR1 MNHEY, CDR2 SVGAGI. V was shortened by 0 bases and J by 5 bases, with 11 bases between the two germline ends. The CDR3 consists of 14 residues. CDR3 coding DNA: TGTGCCAGCAGTTACTCGATCGGGTTCGACGAGCAGTACTTC. It translates to CASSYSIGFDEQYF.

With respect to this clone: Relative to the germline gene, one junction end is altered; a read error may explain this. The chain couples TRBV3-1 (or the pseudogene TRBV3-2) to TRBJ2-5; TRBD1 agrees at 7 bases. The V gene's germline CDR1 is LGHDT and CDR2 YNNKEL (reference sequence). CDR3 length equals 12 residues. Here the CDR3 DNA reads TGTGCCAGCAGCCAAGTGACAGGGTTGCTAAACTTC. It is translated as CASSQVTGLLNF.

The CDR3 sequence is CATSRVRLLYGDEQFF. The DNA of the CDR3 is TGTGCCACCAGCAGAGTTAGGCTGCTATACGGGGATGAGCAGTTCTTC. The chain has TRBV15 and TRBJ2-1; D may be TRBD2 (5 bases). CDR3 length: 16 residues. CDR1 and CDR2 from the germline V gene are LNHNV and YYDKDF (reference sequence). Between the trimmed V and J ends, which lost 1 base and 8 bases, there was a span of 18 bases.

The chain employs TRBV19 and TRBJ2-1, with 8 bases identical to TRBD1. CDR1 is LNHDA and CDR2 is SQIVND in the germline V gene (reference sequence). The J segment lost 2 bases and the V segment lost 6 bases, leaving 6 bases of the junction unmatched. The CDR3 is 15 residues long. The CDR3 region is CASRSGQGAYNEQFF. The DNA for the CDR3 is TGTGCCAGTAGATCTGGACAGGGAGCCTACAATGAGCAGTTCTTC.

The chain combines TRBV10-3 with TRBJ1-5, with TRBD1 matching 10 bases. Unmatched junction bases numbered 14, after V lost 11 bases and J lost 7 bases. CDR1 ENHRY and CDR2 SYGVKD come from the germline V gene. There are 15 residues in the CDR3. CDR3 nucleotides: TGTGCCGTATCGCCGGGACAGGGGCAGGAGCAGCCCCAGCATTTT. This sequence encodes CAVSPGQGQEQPQHF.

This rearrangement joins TRBV15 to TRBJ2-7, with 15 bases matching TRBD2. V dropped 0 bases and J dropped 6; count of bases not matched to a gene: 0. This CDR3 region has 15 residues. Per the germline V gene, CDR1 is LNHNV and CDR2 is YYDKDF (reference sequence). The DNA of the CDR3 is TGTGCCACCAGCAGAGAGGGACTAGCGGGAGGCGAGCAGTACTTC. Encoded protein: CATSREGLAGGEQYF.

The CDR3 bases are TGTGCCACCAGTGATGAACAGGGGTGGTATGGCTACACCTTC. Amino acid sequence: CATSDEQGWYGYTF. This chain joins TRBV24-1 and TRBJ1-2; 7 bases align to TRBD1. This CDR3 is 14 amino acids long. CDR1 KGHDR and CDR2 SFDVKD come from the germline V gene. After removal of 3 bases from V and 5 bases from J, the junction contained 5 bases not matched to a gene.

This clone has just a few counts. This rearrangement joins TRBV24-1 to TRBJ2-1; 12 bases line up with TRBD2. Germline CDR1 and CDR2: KGHDR and SFDVKD. V lost 4 bases and J lost 2; bases outside the gene matches: 5. The CDR3 totals 17 residues. CDR3 in amino acids: CATSDPGTSGPYNEQFF. CDR3 in DNA: TGTGCCACCAGTGACCCCGGGACTAGCGGGCCCTACAATGAGCAGTTCTTC.

The chain combines TRBV30 with TRBJ1-4; D uncertain. V was shortened by 5 bases and J by 8 bases, with 9 bases between the two germline ends. Germline CDR1 reads GTSNPN; CDR2 reads SVGIG (reference sequence). This CDR3 has 11 residues. CDR3 in amino acids: CAWANREKLFF. CDR3 DNA: TGTGCCTGGGCCAATCGGGAAAAACTGTTTTTT.

This clone showed up just once. The rearrangement joins TRBV21-1 to TRBJ2-1; TRBD2, the table's D call, lacks a check against the DNA. TRBV21-1 is a listed pseudogene. The CDR3 is 16 amino acids. CDR3 DNA: TGTGCCAGCAGAGGAGAGCCCGGTGGGACTTACAATGAGCAGTTCTTC. Its translation is CASRGEPGGTYNEQFF.

This clone was observed a single time. The chain recombines TRBV5-1 with TRBJ2-2; D might be TRBD1 (6 bases). The V end lost 1 base, the J end lost 4 bases, and 11 bases lay between the germline ends. CDR1 SGHRS and CDR2 YFSETQ come from the germline V gene. There are 15 residues in the CDR3. CDR3 nucleotides: TGCGCCAGCAGCTTGTCTGGGACATTCACCGGGGAGCTGTTTTTT. Translating it yields CASSLSGTFTGELFF.

The rearrangement joins TRBV19 to TRBJ1-2, with D possibly TRBD1 on 6 matching bases. Germline-derived CDR1 and CDR2 are LNHDA and SQIVND (reference sequence). Between the trimmed V and J ends, which lost 5 bases and 2 bases, there was a span of 15 bases. This CDR3 has 15 residues. The CDR3 DNA sequence: TGTGCCAGTAGTTCGGCCACAGGGTCAAACTATGGCTACACCTTC. This translates into CASSSATGSNYGYTF.

V usage is TRBV18 and J usage is TRBJ2-7, with 9 positions matching TRBD2. The germline V gene has CDR1 KGHSH and CDR2 LQKENI. V dropped 3 bases and J dropped 3; count of bases not matched to a gene: 6. The CDR3 is 15 residues long. Written as DNA, the CDR3 is TGTGCCAGCTCACCGAGCCTAGCGGGAAACTACGAGCAGTACTTC. Its protein product is CASSPSLAGNYEQYF.

The chain recombines TRBV30 with TRBJ1-1, with a possible D match to TRBD1 (6 bases). With 5 bases removed from V and 11 bases from J, the gap between germline ends came to 24 bases. Germline values: CDR1 GTSNPN, CDR2 SVGIG (reference sequence). The CDR3 has 14 amino acids. CDR3 loop: CAWGAPGQRADAFF. In DNA form, the CDR3 reads TGTGCCTGGGGCGCCCCTGGACAGCGAGCCGATGCTTTCTTT.

CDR3 DNA sequence: TGTGCCAGCAGCCAGCGGGGGAACACCGGGGAGCTGTTTTTT. This sequence encodes CASSQRGNTGELFF. V gene TRBV3-1 (or the pseudogene TRBV3-2) combines with J gene TRBJ2-2, with D perhaps matching TRBD2 (6 bases). Germline CDR1 is LGHDT and CDR2 is YNNKEL (reference sequence). CDR3 length equals 14 residues. V was trimmed by 3 bases and J by 1 base, leaving 6 bases between them.

V gene TRBV6-5 combines with J gene TRBJ1-5, with TRBD1 as a possible D gene (6 bases). V lost 8 bases to trimming and J lost 7 bases, with 15 bases between them. The CDR3 contains 13 residues. Per the germline V gene, CDR1 is MNHEY and CDR2 is SVGAGI. For the CDR3, the DNA is TGTGCCAGCCGGGGGGCGTCTGAACAGCCCCAGCATTTT. Its translation: CASRGASEQPQHF.

J is TRBJ1-1 and V is TRBV19, with TRBD1 identical over 8 bases. Unmatched junction bases numbered 5, after V lost 5 bases and J lost 3 bases. Germline V gives CDR1 LNHDA, CDR2 SQIVND (reference sequence). The CDR3 runs to 14 residues. CDR3 sequence: CASSLQGGHTEAFF. CDR3 DNA: TGTGCCAGTAGTTTACAGGGGGGGCACACTGAAGCTTTCTTT.

The rearrangement uses TRBV3-1 (or the pseudogene TRBV3-2) and TRBJ1-2; D unclear. The CDR3 runs to 12 residues. Trimming stripped 1 base from V and 7 bases from J, with 7 bases between. CDR1 is LGHDT and CDR2 is YNNKEL in the germline V gene (reference sequence). The CDR3 protein is CASSQGPGGYTF. The DNA of the CDR3 is TGTGCCAGCAGCCAAGGACCGGGTGGCTACACCTTC.

The V gene is TRBV25-1, the J gene TRBJ1-2; tentatively, D is TRBD1 (6 bases). Between the trimmed V and J ends, which lost 6 bases and 4 bases, there was a span of 12 bases. The CDR3 totals 13 residues. Looked up from germline, CDR1 is MGHDK and CDR2 is SYGVNS. The CDR3 sequence: CASSRQGIYGYTF. CDR3 nucleotide sequence: TGTGCCAGCAGCCGCCAGGGGATCTATGGCTACACCTTC.

The chain is built from TRBV20-1 and TRBJ2-7, with a weak D call TRBD1 (5 bases). Germline loops: CDR1 DFQATT, CDR2 SNEGSKA (reference sequence). There are 13 residues in the CDR3. The V and J ends lost 3 bases and 4 bases respectively, with 13 bases between them. In nucleotides, the CDR3 is TGCAGTGCTAGTGACAGCCTGGAGTACGAGCAGTACTTC. Amino acid sequence: CSASDSLEYEQYF.